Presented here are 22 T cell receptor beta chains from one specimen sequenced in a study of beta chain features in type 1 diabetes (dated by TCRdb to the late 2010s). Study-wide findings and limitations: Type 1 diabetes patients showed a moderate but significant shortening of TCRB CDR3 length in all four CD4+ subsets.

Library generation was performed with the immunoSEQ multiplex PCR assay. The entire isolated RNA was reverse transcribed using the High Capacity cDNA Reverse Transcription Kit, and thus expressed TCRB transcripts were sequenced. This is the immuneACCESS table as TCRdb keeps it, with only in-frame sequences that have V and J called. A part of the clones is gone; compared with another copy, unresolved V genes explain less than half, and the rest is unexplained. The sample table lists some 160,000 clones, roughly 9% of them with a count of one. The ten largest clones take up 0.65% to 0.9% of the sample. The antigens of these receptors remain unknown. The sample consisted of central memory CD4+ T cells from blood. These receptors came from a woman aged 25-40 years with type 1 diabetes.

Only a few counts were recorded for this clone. The CDR3 loop reads CASSLSGVRETQYF. DNA of the CDR3: TGTGCCAGCAGTCTCTCCGGGGTAAGAGAGACCCAGTACTTC. The rearrangement uses TRBV7-8 and TRBJ2-5; a possible D gene is TRBD2 (5 bases). The CDR3 is 14 amino acids. The germline V and J ends were trimmed by 6 bases and 4 bases, with 15 bases remaining between them. Germline-derived CDR1 and CDR2 are SGHVS and FQNEAQ.

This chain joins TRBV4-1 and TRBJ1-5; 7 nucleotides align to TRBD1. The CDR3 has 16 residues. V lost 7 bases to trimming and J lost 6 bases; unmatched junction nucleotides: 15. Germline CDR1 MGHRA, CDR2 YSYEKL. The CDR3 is CASTRVLRQGIQPQHF. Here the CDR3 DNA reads TGCGCCAGCACTCGAGTACTCCGACAGGGTATTCAGCCCCAGCATTTT.

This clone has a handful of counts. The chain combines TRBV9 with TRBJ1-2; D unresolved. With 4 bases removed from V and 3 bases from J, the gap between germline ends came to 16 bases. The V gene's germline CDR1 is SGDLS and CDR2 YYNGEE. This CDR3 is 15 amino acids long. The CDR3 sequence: CASSPSTSSDYGYTF. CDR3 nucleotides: TGTGCCAGCAGCCCTTCTACTTCCTCGGACTATGGCTACACCTTC.

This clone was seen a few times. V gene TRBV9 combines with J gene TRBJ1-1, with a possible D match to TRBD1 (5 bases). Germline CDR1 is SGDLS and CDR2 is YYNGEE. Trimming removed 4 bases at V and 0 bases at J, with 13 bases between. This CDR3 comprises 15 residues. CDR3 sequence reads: CASSTGGLLNTEAFF. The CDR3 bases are TGTGCCAGCAGCACGGGGGGACTTTTGAACACTGAAGCTTTCTTT.

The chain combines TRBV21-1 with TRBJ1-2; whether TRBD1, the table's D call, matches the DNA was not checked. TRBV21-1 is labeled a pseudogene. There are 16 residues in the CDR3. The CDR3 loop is CASSRLKGAGYYGYTF. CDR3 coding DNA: TGTGCCAGCAGCAGATTAAAGGGGGCAGGATACTATGGCTACACCTTC.

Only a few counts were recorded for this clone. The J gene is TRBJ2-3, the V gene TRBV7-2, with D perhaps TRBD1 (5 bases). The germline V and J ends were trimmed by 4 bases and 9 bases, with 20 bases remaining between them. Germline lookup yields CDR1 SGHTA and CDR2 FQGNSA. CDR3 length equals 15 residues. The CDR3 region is CASSSTSGQGTTQYF. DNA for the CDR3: TGTGCCAGCAGCTCAACGTCCGGGCAGGGAACGACGCAGTATTTT.

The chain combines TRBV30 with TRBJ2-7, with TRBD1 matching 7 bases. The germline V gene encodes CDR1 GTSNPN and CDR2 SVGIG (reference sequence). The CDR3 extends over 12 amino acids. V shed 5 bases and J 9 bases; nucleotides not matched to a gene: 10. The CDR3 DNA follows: TGTGCCTGGGGTGAAACAGGGGTCTGGCAGTACTTC. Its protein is CAWGETGVWQYF.

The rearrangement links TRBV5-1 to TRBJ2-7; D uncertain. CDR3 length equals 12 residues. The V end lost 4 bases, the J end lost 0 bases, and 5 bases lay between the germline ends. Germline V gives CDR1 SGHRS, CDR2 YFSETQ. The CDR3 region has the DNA TGCGCCAGCAGCCTCCTCTCCTACGAGCAGTACTTC. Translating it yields CASSLLSYEQYF. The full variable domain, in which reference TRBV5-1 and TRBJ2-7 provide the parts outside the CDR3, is KAGVTQTPRYLIKTRGQQVTLSCSPISGHRSVSWYQQTPGQGLQFLFEYFSETQRNKGNFPGRFSGRQFSNSRSEMNVSTLELGDSALYLCASSLLSYEQYFGPGTRLTVT.

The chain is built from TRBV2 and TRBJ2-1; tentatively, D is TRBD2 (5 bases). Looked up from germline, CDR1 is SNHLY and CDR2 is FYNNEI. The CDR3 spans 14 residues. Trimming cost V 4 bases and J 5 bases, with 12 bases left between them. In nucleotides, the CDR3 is TGTGCCAGCAGTGTCGAGGGCCGGGACAATGAGCAGTTCTTC. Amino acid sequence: CASSVEGRDNEQFF.

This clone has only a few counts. The CDR3 reads CASSFKNTEAFF. For the CDR3, the DNA is TGTGCCAGCAGTTTTAAGAACACTGAAGCTTTCTTT. The chain links TRBV28 to TRBJ1-1, with D uncertain. CDR1 MDHEN and CDR2 SYDVKM come from the germline V gene. This CDR3 comprises 12 residues. The V end was cut by 3 bases, the J end by 1 base, with 3 bases between.

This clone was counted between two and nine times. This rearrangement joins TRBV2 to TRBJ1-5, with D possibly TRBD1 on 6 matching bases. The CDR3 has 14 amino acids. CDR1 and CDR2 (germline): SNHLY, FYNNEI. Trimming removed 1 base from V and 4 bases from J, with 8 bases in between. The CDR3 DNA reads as TGTGCCAGCAGTGAAGGGACAGTTAATCAGCCCCAGCATTTT. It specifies CASSEGTVNQPQHF.

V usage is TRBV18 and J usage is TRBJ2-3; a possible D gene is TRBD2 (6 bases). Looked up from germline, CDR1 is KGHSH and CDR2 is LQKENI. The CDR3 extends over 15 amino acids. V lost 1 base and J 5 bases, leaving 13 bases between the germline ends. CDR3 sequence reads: CASSPLSAEGDTQYF. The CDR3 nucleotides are TGTGCCAGCTCACCACTCTCAGCGGAGGGAGATACGCAGTATTTT. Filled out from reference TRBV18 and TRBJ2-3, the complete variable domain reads NAGVMQNPRHLVRRRGQEARLRCSPMKGHSHVYWYRQLPEEGLKFMVYLQKENIIDESGMPKERFSAEFPKEGPSILRIQQVVRGDSAAYFCASSPLSAEGDTQYFGPGTRLTVL.

CDR3 in amino acids: CASLPISSGEPTGELFF. For the CDR3, the DNA is TGCGCCAGCTTACCTATCTCAAGCGGGGAACCGACCGGGGAGCTGTTTTTT. This rearrangement joins TRBV5-1 to TRBJ2-2; 7 bases match TRBD2. V trimming: 7 bases; J trimming: 5 bases; junction bases outside the gene matches: 17. The germline V gene has CDR1 SGHRS and CDR2 YFSETQ. CDR3 length: 17 amino acids.

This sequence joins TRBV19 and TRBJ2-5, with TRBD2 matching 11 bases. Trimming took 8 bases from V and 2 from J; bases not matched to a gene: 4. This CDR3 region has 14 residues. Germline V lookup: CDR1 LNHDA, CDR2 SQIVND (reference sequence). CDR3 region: CASRLAGGQETQYF. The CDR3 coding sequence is TGTGCCAGTCGTCTAGCGGGAGGACAAGAGACCCAGTACTTC. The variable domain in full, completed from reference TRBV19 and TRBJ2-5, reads DGGITQSPKYLFRKEGQNVTLSCEQNLNHDAMYWYRQDPGQGLRLIYYSQIVNDFQKGDIAEGYSVSREKKESFPLTVTSAQKNPTAFYLCASRLAGGQETQYFGPGTRLLVL.

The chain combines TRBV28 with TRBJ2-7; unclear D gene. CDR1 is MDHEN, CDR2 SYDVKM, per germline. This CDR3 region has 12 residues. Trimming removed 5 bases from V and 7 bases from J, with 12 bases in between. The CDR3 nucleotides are TGTGCCAGCAGTCCTATTTCAAGAGAGCAGTACTTC. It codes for CASSPISREQYF.

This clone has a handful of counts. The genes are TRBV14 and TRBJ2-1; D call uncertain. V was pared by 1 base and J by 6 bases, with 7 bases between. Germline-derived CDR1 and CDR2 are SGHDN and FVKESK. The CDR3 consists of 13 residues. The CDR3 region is CASSQGHGNEQFF. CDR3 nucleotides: TGTGCCAGCAGCCAAGGCCACGGCAATGAGCAGTTCTTC.

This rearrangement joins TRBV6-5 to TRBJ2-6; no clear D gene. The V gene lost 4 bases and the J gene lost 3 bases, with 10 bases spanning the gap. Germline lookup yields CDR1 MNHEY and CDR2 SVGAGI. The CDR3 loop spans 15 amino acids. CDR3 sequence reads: CASSSHTFGANVLTF. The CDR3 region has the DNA TGTGCCAGCAGTTCTCACACCTTTGGGGCCAACGTCCTGACTTTC.

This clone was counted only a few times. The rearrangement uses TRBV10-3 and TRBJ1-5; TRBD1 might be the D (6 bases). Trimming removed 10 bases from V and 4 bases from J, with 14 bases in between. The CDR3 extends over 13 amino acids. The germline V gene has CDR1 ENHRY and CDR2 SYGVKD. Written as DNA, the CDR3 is TGTGCCAGCAACCGGGACATGAATCAGCCCCAGCATTTT. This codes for CASNRDMNQPQHF.

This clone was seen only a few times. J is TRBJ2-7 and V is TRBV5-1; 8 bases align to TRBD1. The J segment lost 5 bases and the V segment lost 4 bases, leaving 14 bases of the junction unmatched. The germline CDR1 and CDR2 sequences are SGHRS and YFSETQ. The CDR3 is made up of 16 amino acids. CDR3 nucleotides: TGCGCCAGCAGCATGAGGTCTGGACAGGGTACCAACGAGCAGTACTTC. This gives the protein CASSMRSGQGTNEQYF.

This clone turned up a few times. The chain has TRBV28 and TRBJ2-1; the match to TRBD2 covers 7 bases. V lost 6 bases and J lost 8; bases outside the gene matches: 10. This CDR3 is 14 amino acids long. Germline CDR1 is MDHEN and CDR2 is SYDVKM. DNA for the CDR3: TGTGCCAGCAGACCCGGGACTACTCTGGATGAGCAGTTCTTC. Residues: CASRPGTTLDEQFF.

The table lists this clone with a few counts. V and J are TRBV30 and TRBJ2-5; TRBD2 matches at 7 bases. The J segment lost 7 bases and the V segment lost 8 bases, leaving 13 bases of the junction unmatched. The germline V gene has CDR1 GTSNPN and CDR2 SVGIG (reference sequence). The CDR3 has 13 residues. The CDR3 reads CALDLAELGTQYF. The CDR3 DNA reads TGTGCCCTTGATCTAGCGGAGCTGGGGACCCAGTACTTC.

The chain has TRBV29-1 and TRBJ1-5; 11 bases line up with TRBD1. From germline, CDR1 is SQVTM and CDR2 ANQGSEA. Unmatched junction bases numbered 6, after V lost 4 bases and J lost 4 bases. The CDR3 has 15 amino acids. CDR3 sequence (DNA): TGCAGCGTTGGGACAGGGGGCGATCTTAATCAGCCCCAGCATTTT. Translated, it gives CSVGTGGDLNQPQHF.